A single sample is the source of the 10 T cell receptor beta chains below, sequenced in a study of blood T cell repertoires in COVID-19. Data came from immunoSEQ multiplex PCR; TCRdb stores just in-frame clones and leaves some out. The sample records over 100,000 clones, around three quarters being singletons. Sequencing was performed on peripheral blood. These receptors originate from a man aged 55 to 70 with active or convalescent COVID-19.

In its sample, this clone was seen once. The CDR3 bases are TGTGCCACCTCAGGCGGGACTAATGAAAAACTGTTTTTT. Translation: CATSGGTNEKLFF. The chain couples TRBV24-1 to TRBJ1-4; D call uncertain. CDR1 and CDR2 from the germline V gene are KGHDR and SFDVKD. V was shortened by 9 bases and J by 2 bases, with 9 bases between the two germline ends. The CDR3 runs 13 residues.

This clone has only a few counts. V gene TRBV12-5 combines with J gene TRBJ2-2; 8 bases are a match to TRBD2. The trim removed 9 bases at V and 3 bases at J, leaving 6 bases unmatched. The CDR3 runs 14 residues. The germline gives CDR1 LGHNT, CDR2 FRNRAP. The CDR3 loop reads CASQREPYTGELFF. CDR3 DNA: TGTGCTAGCCAGCGGGAGCCATACACCGGGGAGCTGTTTTTT.

The chain combines TRBV28 with TRBJ1-2, with D uncertain. Per germline, CDR1 MDHEN and CDR2 SYDVKM. CDR3 length equals 14 residues. Between the trimmed V and J ends, which lost 1 base and 5 bases, there was a span of 11 bases. The CDR3 protein is CASSLLIGPYGYTF. The CDR3 coding sequence is TGTGCCAGCAGTTTATTAATCGGTCCGTATGGCTACACCTTC.

The chain has TRBV2 and TRBJ2-1; 9 nucleotides agree with TRBD2. The CDR3 extends over 13 amino acids. V lost 7 bases, J lost 9 bases, and 7 bases stayed unmatched. Germline CDR1 reads SNHLY; CDR2 reads FYNNEI. The CDR3 here is CASNGLANGEQFF. CDR3 nucleotide sequence: TGTGCCAGCAACGGACTAGCGAATGGTGAGCAGTTCTTC. Complete variable domain (other parts from reference TRBV2 and TRBJ2-1): EPEVTQTPSHQVTQMGQEVILRCVPISNHLYFYWYRQILGQKVEFLVSFYNNEISEKSEIFDDQFSVERPDGSNFTLKIRSTKLEDSAMYFCASNGLANGEQFFGPGTRLTVL.

This chain connects TRBV7-9 to TRBJ2-3, with D tentatively TRBD1 (6 bases). V lost 2 bases, J lost 2 bases, and 14 bases lay in between. Germline V CDR1 and CDR2: SEHNR, FQNEAQ (reference sequence). The CDR3 loop spans 16 amino acids. The CDR3: CASSLSTGRYTDTQYF. Written as DNA, the CDR3 is TGTGCCAGCAGCTTATCGACAGGACGTTACACAGATACGCAGTATTTT.

The chain employs TRBV6-2 or TRBV6-3 and TRBJ2-7, with a tentative D call TRBD2 (5 bases). V lost 4 bases and J 4 bases, leaving 11 bases between the germline ends. The germline V gene encodes CDR1 MNHEY and CDR2 SVGEGT. The CDR3 runs 13 residues. The CDR3 bases are TGTGCCAGCAGTTGGGTCCGCGGGTACGAGCAGTACTTC. This translates into CASSWVRGYEQYF.

This clone appeared once. The CDR3 loop is CASGLGQAREADTQYF. CDR3 DNA sequence: TGTGCTAGTGGTTTGGGACAGGCCCGTGAGGCAGATACGCAGTATTTT. The chain couples TRBV12-5 to TRBJ2-3; the D gene is possibly TRBD1 (6 bases). This CDR3 is 16 amino acids long. The germline V and J ends were trimmed by 1 base and 4 bases, with 15 bases remaining between them. From germline, CDR1 is LGHNT and CDR2 FRNRAP.

The gene calls are TRBV5-1 and TRBJ1-4; 8 positions agree with TRBD1. The CDR3 extends over 14 amino acids. Germline V gene data show CDR1 as SGHRS and CDR2 as YFSETQ. The V segment lost 7 bases and the J segment 3 bases; nucleotides outside the gene matches: 5. As DNA, the CDR3 is TGCGCCAGCCGTCTCAGGGGGCCTAATGAAAAACTGTTTTTT. Residues: CASRLRGPNEKLFF.

The chain is built from TRBV5-5 and TRBJ2-7, with D possibly matching TRBD1 (5 bases). CDR1 and CDR2 from the germline V gene are SGHKS and YYEKEE (reference sequence). The CDR3 consists of 15 residues. Trimming cost V 4 bases and J 2 bases, with 16 bases left between them. CDR3 amino acids: CASSHQGLTTYEQYF. The DNA of the CDR3 is TGTGCCAGCAGCCATCAGGGCTTAACCACCTACGAGCAGTACTTC.

The rearrangement links TRBV25-1 to TRBJ2-5; 10 bases map to TRBD1. The CDR3 has 15 residues. CDR1 is MGHDK and CDR2 is SYGVNS in the germline V gene. The trim removed 3 bases at V and 5 bases at J, leaving 6 bases unmatched. CDR3 residues: CASSDWTGGAETQYF. In DNA form, the CDR3 reads TGTGCCAGCAGTGATTGGACAGGGGGAGCGGAGACCCAGTACTTC.